Below are 22 T cell receptor beta chains sequenced from a single sample in a study of early stage breast cancer tumors (dated by TCRdb to the late 2010s). Receptors were amplified or captured by the immunoSEQ multiplex PCR assay. TCRdb carries this immuneACCESS record with in-frame sequences only. Its versions omit some clonotypes, under half of them owing to an unresolved V gene in the studies checked, with the rest unexplained. The sample table shows tens of thousands of clones, and 60% to 85% are seen once. The top ten clones comprise roughly 3.4% of the sample. Sequences were obtained from blood. All receptors derive from a person under 45 with breast cancer.

The V gene is TRBV11-1, the J gene TRBJ1-2, with a tentative D call TRBD1 (6 bases). CDR1 is SGHAT and CDR2 is FQDESV in the germline V gene (reference sequence). Trimming shortened V by 3 bases and J by 7 bases, and 18 bases separated the two germline ends. This CDR3 is built from 15 residues. The CDR3 sequence is CASSLGVGPGAGYTF. DNA for the CDR3: TGTGCCAGCAGCTTGGGCGTGGGACCGGGGGCTGGCTACACCTTC.

The J gene is TRBJ2-3, the V gene TRBV19; TRBD2 agrees at 7 bases. CDR3 length: 15 amino acids. Germline values: CDR1 LNHDA, CDR2 SQIVND (reference sequence). V shed 3 bases, J shed 7 bases, and the junction held 10 bases outside the gene matches. CDR3: CASSMPAGTTYTQYF. The CDR3, as DNA: TGTGCCAGTAGTATGCCAGCGGGGACTACGTATACGCAGTATTTT.

The V call is TRBV2, the J call TRBJ2-5, with TRBD1 matching 8 bases. The germline CDR1 and CDR2 sequences are SNHLY and FYNNEI. The CDR3 has 15 residues. V dropped 4 bases and J dropped 6; count of bases not matched to a gene: 10. DNA for the CDR3: TGTGCCAGCAGTGGGACAGGGTGGTCGATTCAGACCCAGTACTTC. This translates into CASSGTGWSIQTQYF.

This clone was seen a single time. The chain is built from TRBV11-2 and TRBJ2-3; tentative D call: TRBD2 (5 bases). Deletions cut 8 bases from V and 3 bases from J, with 9 bases between. The CDR3 covers 12 residues. Germline-derived CDR1 and CDR2 are SGHAT and FQNNGV. CDR3 protein: CASGSQTDTQYF. The CDR3 DNA is TGTGCCAGCGGGAGTCAGACAGATACGCAGTATTTT.

In this sample, this clone turned up once. The chain employs TRBV11-3 and TRBJ2-1; 9 bases match TRBD1. V was clipped by 3 bases and J by 7 bases; unmatched bases: 7. Germline V gene data show CDR1 as SGHNT and CDR2 as YENEEA. The CDR3 is made up of 15 amino acids. The CDR3 DNA is TGTGCCAGCAGCTTGACAGGGGGAAATGGGAATGAGCAGTTCTTC. This codes for CASSLTGGNGNEQFF.

This chain joins TRBV27 and TRBJ2-7; TRBD2 matches at 7 bases. The CDR3 runs to 15 residues. Germline CDR1 and CDR2: MNHEY and SMNVEV (reference sequence). V lost 5 bases, J lost 4 bases, and 11 bases stayed unmatched. In DNA form, the CDR3 reads TGTGCCAGCAGTGTCTGGCGGGAGAACATATACGAGCAGTACTTC. Translated: CASSVWRENIYEQYF.

The rearrangement links TRBV7-8 to TRBJ1-2, with D unclear. V was shortened by 0 bases and J by 2 bases, with 16 bases between the two germline ends. CDR3 size: 17 residues. Germline CDR1 and CDR2: SGHVS and FQNEAQ. This CDR3 is CASSLAPARAGNYGYTF. DNA of the CDR3: TGTGCCAGCAGCTTAGCTCCCGCTAGGGCGGGGAACTATGGCTACACCTTC. Full variable domain (outside the CDR3, taken from reference TRBV7-8 and TRBJ1-2): GAGVSQSPRYKVAKRGQDVALRCDPISGHVSLFWYQQALGQGPEFLTYFQNEAQLDKSGLPSDRFFAERPEGSVSTLKIQRTQQEDSAVYLCASSLAPARAGNYGYTFGSGTRLTVV.

The table lists this clone with a few counts. This sequence joins TRBV2 and TRBJ2-7, with 10 bases fitting TRBD2. The CDR3 extends over 14 amino acids. V shed 5 bases, J shed 7 bases, and the junction held 8 bases outside the gene matches. The germline gives CDR1 SNHLY, CDR2 FYNNEI. The CDR3 here is CASSRPLAGVEQYF. The CDR3 coding sequence is TGTGCCAGCAGTCGACCCCTAGCGGGAGTTGAGCAGTACTTC.

The chain links TRBV5-1 to TRBJ1-2; possibly TRBD1 for D (6 bases). Germline loops: CDR1 SGHRS, CDR2 YFSETQ. The ends were cut back, 1 base at V and 8 bases at J, with 15 bases in the middle. There are 14 residues in the CDR3. CDR3 amino acids: CASSLQRRDIGYTF. CDR3 DNA sequence: TGCGCCAGCAGCTTGCAACGGCGGGACATCGGCTACACCTTC.

V gene TRBV6-5 combines with J gene TRBJ2-5; no clear D. CDR3 length equals 12 residues. Looked up from germline, CDR1 is MNHEY and CDR2 is SVGAGI. V shed 0 bases and J shed 5 bases, with 4 bases lying between them. DNA of the CDR3: TGTGCCAGCAGTTACTCGAGTGAGACCCAGTACTTC. Translation gives CASSYSSETQYF.

The chain uses TRBV5-4 and TRBJ2-7; 9 bases are a match to TRBD2. The CDR3 runs to 14 residues. Germline loops: CDR1 SGHNT, CDR2 YYREEE (reference sequence). After removal of 2 bases from V and 6 bases from J, the junction contained 6 bases not matched to a gene. This CDR3 is CASSLRLAASEQYF. Written as DNA, the CDR3 is TGTGCCAGCAGCTTAAGACTAGCGGCCTCCGAGCAGTACTTC.

This clone was recorded only once. The chain has TRBV5-1 and TRBJ2-3; D unclear. Germline assignment: CDR1 SGHRS and CDR2 YFSETQ. The V end lost 0 bases, the J end lost 4 bases, and 9 bases lay between the germline ends. This CDR3 has 14 amino acids. The CDR3 region is CASSLVLLSDTQYF. Written as DNA, the CDR3 is TGCGCCAGCAGCTTGGTTCTCCTCTCAGATACGCAGTATTTT.

This clone was seen a single time. V gene TRBV6-1 combines with J gene TRBJ2-1, with D perhaps TRBD1 or TRBD2 (5 bases each). V lost 4 bases and J 2 bases, leaving 12 bases between the germline ends. There are 15 residues in the CDR3. Germline CDR1 reads MNHNS; CDR2 reads SASEGT. The CDR3 sequence: CASSGGGGPYNEQFF. The DNA for the CDR3 is TGTGCCAGCAGTGGAGGTGGGGGACCCTACAATGAGCAGTTCTTC.

The chain links TRBV2 to TRBJ2-2; tentatively, D is TRBD2 (5 bases). The CDR3 consists of 15 residues. Trimming took off 1 base at V and 3 bases at J, with 9 bases between the two ends. The germline gives CDR1 SNHLY, CDR2 FYNNEI. This CDR3 is CASSEEELDTGELFF. The CDR3 DNA reads TGTGCCAGCAGTGAAGAGGAACTAGACACCGGGGAGCTGTTTTTT.

This chain links TRBV4-3 with TRBJ2-7; 10 bases agree with TRBD2. CDR1 is LGHNA and CDR2 is YSLEER in the germline V gene. J was trimmed by 2 bases and V by 3 bases; bases with no gene match: 4. The CDR3 is made up of 15 amino acids. CDR3 in DNA: TGCGCCAGCAGCCAGCGGACTAGCGGTACCTACGAGCAGTACTTC. This encodes CASSQRTSGTYEQYF.

The chain combines TRBV11-3 with TRBJ2-3, with D possibly TRBD1 on 5 matching bases. Germline-derived CDR1 and CDR2 are SGHNT and YENEEA. Trimming removed 3 bases at V and 1 base at J, with 8 bases between. The CDR3 is 14 amino acids. Written as DNA, the CDR3 is TGTGCCAGCAGCTTTGGGGCCCGCACAGATACGCAGTATTTT. It encodes CASSFGARTDTQYF.

The J gene is TRBJ1-1, the V gene TRBV5-1; 7 nucleotides align to TRBD1. The V gene end was trimmed by 4 bases and the J gene end by 4 bases; junction bases not matched to a gene: 7. Germline CDR1 is SGHRS and CDR2 is YFSETQ. This CDR3 is 14 amino acids long. This CDR3 is CASSDRVFGTEAFF. The CDR3 DNA follows: TGCGCCAGCAGCGACAGGGTTTTTGGCACTGAAGCTTTCTTT.

The chain has TRBV6-5 and TRBJ2-3, with D perhaps matching TRBD2 (5 bases). This CDR3 has 15 amino acids. V lost 0 bases and J 6 bases, leaving 13 bases between the germline ends. Germline V lookup: CDR1 MNHEY, CDR2 SVGAGI. Written as DNA, the CDR3 is TGTGCCAGCAGTTACTCGACGGGATGGAGGGATACGCAGTATTTT. It codes for CASSYSTGWRDTQYF.

The V and J genes are TRBV4-1 and TRBJ2-3; 10 bases match TRBD2. Trimming cost V 0 bases and J 6 bases; bases outside gene matches: 6. The CDR3 is 16 amino acids. Per the germline V gene, CDR1 is MGHRA and CDR2 is YSYEKL. CDR3 bases: TGCGCCAGCAGCCAAGATCTAGCGGGAGCGGGGGATACGCAGTATTTT. As protein: CASSQDLAGAGDTQYF.

This chain connects TRBV5-1 to TRBJ2-1; 11 nucleotides match TRBD2. The CDR3 length is 14 residues. After removal of 4 bases from V and 4 bases from J, the junction contained 1 base not matched to a gene. The germline V gene has CDR1 SGHRS and CDR2 YFSETQ. The CDR3 sequence: CASSGTSGYNEQFF. CDR3 sequence (DNA): TGCGCCAGCAGCGGGACTAGCGGATACAATGAGCAGTTCTTC.

The V call is TRBV14, the J call TRBJ2-7, with TRBD2 matching over 10 bases. The J segment lost 1 base and the V segment lost 2 bases, leaving 2 bases of the junction unmatched. Germline lookup yields CDR1 SGHDN and CDR2 FVKESK. This CDR3 comprises 15 residues. The CDR3 region has the DNA TGTGCCAGCAGCCAACCGGGACTAGCGTCCTACGAGCAGTACTTC. It specifies CASSQPGLASYEQYF.

The chain uses TRBV6-6 and TRBJ2-5; D gene unclear. This CDR3 is built from 12 residues. Trimming removed 0 bases at V and 3 bases at J, with 2 bases between. The germline V gene has CDR1 MNHNY and CDR2 SVGAGI (reference sequence). The CDR3 bases are TGTGCCAGCAGTTACTCGAAAGAGACCCAGTACTTC. Protein: CASSYSKETQYF.